This entry describes one T cell receptor (beta chain). Its antigen is undetermined. TCRdb reprocessed the 5' RACE reads with MiXCR, giving one entry per CDR3 protein. The table includes about 560,000 distinct CDR3 sequences, roughly 17% detected once. The CDR3 sequence is 15 residues long. Trimming cost V 3 bases and J 9 bases, with 18 bases left between them. The sample belongs to a study of T-cell memory formation after mild COVID-19. In the study overall: Largely donor-specific TCR clusters were found.

Study observations and caveats: Of the contracting clones, CD4+ ones lay mainly in CM and EM, and CD8+ ones in EMRA.

Source material: PBMCs or a T cell subset sorted from them (not recorded which). This chain uses TRBV12-3 or TRBV12-4 with TRBJ2-4; TRBD2 is a possible D gene (7 bases). The sequence came from an adult woman who had mild COVID-19 (a few samples of this study predate the infection). Cell type and time point are not known. DNA of the CDR3: TGTGCCAGCAGTTTTGGGGGAGGGGGGATGTTCATTCAGTACTTC. This encodes CASSFGGGGMFIQYF.